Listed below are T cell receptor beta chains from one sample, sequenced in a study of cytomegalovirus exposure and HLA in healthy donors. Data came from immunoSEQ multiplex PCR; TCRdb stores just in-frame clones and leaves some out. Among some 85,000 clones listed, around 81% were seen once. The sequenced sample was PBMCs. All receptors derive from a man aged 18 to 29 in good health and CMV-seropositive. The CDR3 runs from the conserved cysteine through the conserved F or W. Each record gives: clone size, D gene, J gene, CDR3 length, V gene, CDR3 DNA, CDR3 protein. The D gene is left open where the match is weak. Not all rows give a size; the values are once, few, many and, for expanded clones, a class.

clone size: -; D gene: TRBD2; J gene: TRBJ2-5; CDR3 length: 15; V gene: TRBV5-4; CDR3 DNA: TGTGCCAGCAGCCCGCGGCGGGAGGTGTTAGAGACCCAGTACTTC; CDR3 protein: CASSPRREVLETQYF
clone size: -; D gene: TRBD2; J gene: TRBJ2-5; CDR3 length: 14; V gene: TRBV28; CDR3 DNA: TGTGCCAGCACGGTAGAGGGACTAGAAGAGACCCAGTACTTC; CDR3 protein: CASTVEGLEETQYF
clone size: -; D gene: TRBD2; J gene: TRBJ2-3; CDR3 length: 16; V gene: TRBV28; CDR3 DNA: TGTGCCAGCAGTTCTCCAGCGGGAGGGCTCACAGATACGCAGTATTTT; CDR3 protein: CASSSPAGGLTDTQYF
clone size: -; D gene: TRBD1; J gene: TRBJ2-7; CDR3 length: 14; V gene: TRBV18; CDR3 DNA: TGTGCCAGCGCTCGACAGGGGCGGTCCTACGAGCAGTACTTC; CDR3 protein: CASARQGRSYEQYF
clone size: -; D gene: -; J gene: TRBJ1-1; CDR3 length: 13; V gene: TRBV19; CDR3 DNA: TGTGCCAGTAGTACACAGGTGAACACTGAAGCTTTCTTT; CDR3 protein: CASSTQVNTEAFF
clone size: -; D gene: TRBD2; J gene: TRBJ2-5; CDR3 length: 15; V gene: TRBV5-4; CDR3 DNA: TGTGCCAGCAGCTTTAAGACTAGCGGCGGGGAGACCCAGTACTTC; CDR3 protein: CASSFKTSGGETQYF
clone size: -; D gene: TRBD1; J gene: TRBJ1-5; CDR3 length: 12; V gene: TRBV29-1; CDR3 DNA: TGCAGCGCCTCGGACAGGAATCAGCCCCAGCATTTT; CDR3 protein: CSASDRNQPQHF
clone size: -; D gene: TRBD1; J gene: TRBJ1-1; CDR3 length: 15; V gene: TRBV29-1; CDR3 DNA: TGCAGCGTTGAGAGACAGGGGGCGCAGAGCACTGAAGCTTTCTTT; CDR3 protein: CSVERQGAQSTEAFF
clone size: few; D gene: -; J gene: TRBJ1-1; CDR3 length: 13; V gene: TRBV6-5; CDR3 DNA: TGTGCCAGCAGCTTAACGGGGAGCACTGAAGCTTTCTTT; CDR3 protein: CASSLTGSTEAFF
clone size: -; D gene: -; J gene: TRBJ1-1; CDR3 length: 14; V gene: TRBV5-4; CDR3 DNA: TGTGCCAGCACCTCAGGGGTTATAAACACTGAAGCTTTCTTT; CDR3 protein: CASTSGVINTEAFF
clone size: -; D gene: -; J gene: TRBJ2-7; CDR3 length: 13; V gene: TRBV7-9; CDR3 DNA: TGTGCCAGCAGCTTAGGCAGGACCTACGAGCAGTACTTC; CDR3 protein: CASSLGRTYEQYF
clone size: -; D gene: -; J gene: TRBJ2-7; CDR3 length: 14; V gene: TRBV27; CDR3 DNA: TGTGCCAGCAGTTGGGGGCAGGGCGGATACGAGCAGTACTTC; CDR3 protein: CASSWGQGGYEQYF
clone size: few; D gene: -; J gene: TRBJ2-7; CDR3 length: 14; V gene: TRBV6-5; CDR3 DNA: TGTGCCAGCAGCTGGGGGCGGAGCTCCTACGAGCAGTACTTC; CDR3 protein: CASSWGRSSYEQYF
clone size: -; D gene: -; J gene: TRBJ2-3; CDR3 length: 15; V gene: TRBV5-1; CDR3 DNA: TGCGCCAGCAGCTCTTTGCGGGGGCACACAGATACGCAGTATTTT; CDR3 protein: CASSSLRGHTDTQYF
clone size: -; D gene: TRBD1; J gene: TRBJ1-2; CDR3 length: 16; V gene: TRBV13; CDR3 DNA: TGTGCCAGCAGCACCCATCAGGACAGGACTAACTATGGCTACACCTTC; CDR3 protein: CASSTHQDRTNYGYTF
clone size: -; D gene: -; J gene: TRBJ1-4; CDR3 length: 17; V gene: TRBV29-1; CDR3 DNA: TGCAGCGTGACCTTGGAGGGGTCCGTTGCAACTAATGAAAAACTGTTTTTT; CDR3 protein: CSVTLEGSVATNEKLFF
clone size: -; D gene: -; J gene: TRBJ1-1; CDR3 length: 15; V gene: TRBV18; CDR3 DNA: TGTGCCAGCTCACCTAAAACAGGGCAGAACACTGAAGCTTTCTTT; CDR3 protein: CASSPKTGQNTEAFF
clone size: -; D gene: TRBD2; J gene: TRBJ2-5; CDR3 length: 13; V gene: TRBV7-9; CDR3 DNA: TGTGCCAGCAGTCTACTAGCGGAAGAGACCCAGTACTTC; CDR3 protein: CASSLLAEETQYF
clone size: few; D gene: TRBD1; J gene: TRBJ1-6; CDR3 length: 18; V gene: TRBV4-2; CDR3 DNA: TGTGCCAGCAGCCAAGATGAAGGGGGCCCAACACCTAATTCACCCCTCCACTTT; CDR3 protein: CASSQDEGGPTPNSPLHF
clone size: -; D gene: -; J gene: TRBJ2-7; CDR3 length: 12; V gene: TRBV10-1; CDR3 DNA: TGCGCCAGCAGAGCCTACGGGGACGAGCAGTACTTC; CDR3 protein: CASRAYGDEQYF
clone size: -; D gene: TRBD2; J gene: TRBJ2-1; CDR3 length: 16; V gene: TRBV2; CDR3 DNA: TGTGCCAGCAGTGAAGGGCTAGCGGGAGGCTACAATGAGCAGTTCTTC; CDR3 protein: CASSEGLAGGYNEQFF
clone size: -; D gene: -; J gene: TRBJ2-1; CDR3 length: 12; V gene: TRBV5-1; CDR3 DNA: TGCGCCAGCAGCTTGACAAGCGATGAGCAGTTCTTC; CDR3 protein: CASSLTSDEQFF
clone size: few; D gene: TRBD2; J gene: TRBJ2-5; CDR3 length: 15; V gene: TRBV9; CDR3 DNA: TGTGCCAGCTCCTTGGAGAGCGGGAGGAGAGAGACCCAGTACTTC; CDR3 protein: CASSLESGRRETQYF
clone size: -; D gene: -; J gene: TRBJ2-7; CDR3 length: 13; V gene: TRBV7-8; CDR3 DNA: TGTGCCAGCAGCGGACTACAGAGCTACGAGCAGTACTTC; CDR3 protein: CASSGLQSYEQYF
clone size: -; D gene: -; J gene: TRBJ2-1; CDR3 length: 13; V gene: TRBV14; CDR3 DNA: TGTGCCAGCAGCCCCGAGCGAAGCTCGGCGCAGTTCTTC; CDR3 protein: CASSPERSSAQFF
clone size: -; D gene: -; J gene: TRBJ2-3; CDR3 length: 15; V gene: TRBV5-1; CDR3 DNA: TGCGCCAGCAGCGTGGGACCGGGGGTAACAGATACGCAGTATTTT; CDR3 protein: CASSVGPGVTDTQYF
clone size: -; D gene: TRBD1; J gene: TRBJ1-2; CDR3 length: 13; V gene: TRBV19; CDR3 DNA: TGTGCCAGTATACCGACAGGGGGCTATGGCTACACCTTC; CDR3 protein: CASIPTGGYGYTF
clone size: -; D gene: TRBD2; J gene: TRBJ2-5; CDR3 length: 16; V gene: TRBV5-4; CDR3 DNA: TGTGCCAGCAGCCATAGACTAGCGGGAGGCTCAGAGACCCAGTACTTC; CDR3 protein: CASSHRLAGGSETQYF
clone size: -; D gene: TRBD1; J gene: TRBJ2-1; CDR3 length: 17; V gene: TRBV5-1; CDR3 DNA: TGCGCCAGCAGCTTGGATGGACAGGGGCCAAGCTACAATGAGCAGTTCTTC; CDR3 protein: CASSLDGQGPSYNEQFF
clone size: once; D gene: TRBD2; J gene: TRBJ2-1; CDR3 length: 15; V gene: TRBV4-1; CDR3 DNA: TGCGCCAGCAGCCTGACTAGCGGGAGGGCCGCTGAGCAGTTCTTC; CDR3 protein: CASSLTSGRAAEQFF
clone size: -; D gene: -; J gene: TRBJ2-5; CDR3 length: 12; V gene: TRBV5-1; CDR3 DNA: TGCGCCAGCAGCTTGAAGGGGGTCGGTCAGTACTTC; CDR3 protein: CASSLKGVGQYF
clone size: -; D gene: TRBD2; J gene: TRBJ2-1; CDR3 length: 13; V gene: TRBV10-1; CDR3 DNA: TGCGCCAGCAGCACTAGCGGGATTAATGAGCAGTTCTTC; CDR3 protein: CASSTSGINEQFF
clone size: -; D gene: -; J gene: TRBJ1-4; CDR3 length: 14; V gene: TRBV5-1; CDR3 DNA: TGCGCCAGCAGCTCCACGGGGAAAAATGAAAAACTGTTTTTT; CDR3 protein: CASSSTGKNEKLFF
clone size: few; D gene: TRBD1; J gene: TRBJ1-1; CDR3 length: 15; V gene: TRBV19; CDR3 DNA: TGTGCCAGTTCCACGGACAGGGGAGTGAACACTGAAGCTTTCTTT; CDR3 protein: CASSTDRGVNTEAFF
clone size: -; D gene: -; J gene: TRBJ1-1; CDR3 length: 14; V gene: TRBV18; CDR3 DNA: TGTGCCAGCTCACCAATCGGGGATTTCACTGAAGCTTTCTTT; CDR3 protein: CASSPIGDFTEAFF
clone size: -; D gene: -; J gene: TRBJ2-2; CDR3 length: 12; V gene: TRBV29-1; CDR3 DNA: TGCAGCGCTTCCCGCGGGGCCGGGGAGCTGTTTTTT; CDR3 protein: CSASRGAGELFF
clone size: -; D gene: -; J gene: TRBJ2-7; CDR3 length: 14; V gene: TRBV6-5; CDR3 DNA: TGTGCCAGCAGTGCCCGGTCTTTCTCCTACGAGCAGTACTTC; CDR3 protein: CASSARSFSYEQYF
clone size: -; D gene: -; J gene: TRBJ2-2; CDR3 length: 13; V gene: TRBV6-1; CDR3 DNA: TGTGCCAGCAGTGAGTCATTTACCGGGGAGCTGTTTTTT; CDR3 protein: CASSESFTGELFF
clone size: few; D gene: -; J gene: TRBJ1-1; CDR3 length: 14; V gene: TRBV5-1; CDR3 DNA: TGCGCCAGCAGCTTGGGGACAGCCAACACTGAAGCTTTCTTT; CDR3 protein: CASSLGTANTEAFF
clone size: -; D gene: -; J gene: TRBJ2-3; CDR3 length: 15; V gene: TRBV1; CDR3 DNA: TGCACCAGCAGCCATCTCGGGAGGAGCACAGATACGCAGTATTTT; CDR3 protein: CTSSHLGRSTDTQYF
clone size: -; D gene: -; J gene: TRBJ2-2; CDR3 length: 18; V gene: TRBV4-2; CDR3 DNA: TGTGCCAGCAGCCGCCCACCCCGGGACTCCGCCAACACCGGGGAGCTGTTTTTT; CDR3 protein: CASSRPPRDSANTGELFF
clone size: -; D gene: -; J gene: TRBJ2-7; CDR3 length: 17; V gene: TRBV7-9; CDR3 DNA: TGTGCCAGCAGCTCTCCCATCTGGGGCGGGACTGAGGCCGAGCAGTACTTC; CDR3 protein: CASSSPIWGGTEAEQYF
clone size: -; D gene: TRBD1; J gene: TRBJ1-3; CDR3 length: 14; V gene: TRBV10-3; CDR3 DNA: TGTGCCATCAGTGGAACGGGACAGGGAAACACCATATATTTT; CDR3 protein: CAISGTGQGNTIYF
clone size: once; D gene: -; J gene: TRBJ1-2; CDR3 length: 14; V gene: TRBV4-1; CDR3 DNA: TGCGCCAGCAGCCAGGAAGGCACAGCCTATGGCTACACCTTC; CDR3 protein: CASSQEGTAYGYTF
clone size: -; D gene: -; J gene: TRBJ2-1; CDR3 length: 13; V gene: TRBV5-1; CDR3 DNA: TGCGCCAGCAGCTCGACTAGTCGAAATGAGCAGTTCTTC; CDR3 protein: CASSSTSRNEQFF
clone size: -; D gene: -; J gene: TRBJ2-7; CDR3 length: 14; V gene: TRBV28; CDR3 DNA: TGTGCCAGTAGGGGCCTAACCCCCTCCTACGAGCAGTACTTC; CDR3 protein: CASRGLTPSYEQYF
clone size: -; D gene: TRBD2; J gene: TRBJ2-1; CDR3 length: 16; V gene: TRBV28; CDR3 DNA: TGTGCCAGCGGGCTGCGAACTAGCGGGAGATCTCTTGAGCAGTTCTTC; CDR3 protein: CASGLRTSGRSLEQFF
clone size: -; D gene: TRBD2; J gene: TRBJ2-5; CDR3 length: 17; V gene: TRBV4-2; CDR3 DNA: TGTGCCAGCAGCCCCTCTCGAGGACTAGCGGGATCGGAGACCCAGTACTTC; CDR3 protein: CASSPSRGLAGSETQYF
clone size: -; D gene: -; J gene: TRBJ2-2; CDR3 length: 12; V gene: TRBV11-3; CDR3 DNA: TGTGCCAGCACTACCCTCGGCGGGGAGCTGTTTTTT; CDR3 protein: CASTTLGGELFF
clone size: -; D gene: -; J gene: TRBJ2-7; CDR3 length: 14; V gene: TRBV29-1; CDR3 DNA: TGCAGCGTTGGTGCTAGCGTAACGTCCTACGAGCAGTACTTC; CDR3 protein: CSVGASVTSYEQYF
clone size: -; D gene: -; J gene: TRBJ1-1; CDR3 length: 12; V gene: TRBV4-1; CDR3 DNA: TGCGCCAGCAGCGGGGGGTTCGCTGAAGCTTTCTTT; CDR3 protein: CASSGGFAEAFF
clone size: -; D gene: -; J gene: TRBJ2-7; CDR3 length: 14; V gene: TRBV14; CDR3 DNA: TGTGCCAGCAGCCAAGAAGCAGGGCCCTACGAGCAGTACTTC; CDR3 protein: CASSQEAGPYEQYF
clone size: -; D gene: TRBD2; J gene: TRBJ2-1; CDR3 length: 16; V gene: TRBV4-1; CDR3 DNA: TGCGCCAGCAGCCAATTCGGGAGGGCCTCCTACAATGAGCAGTTCTTC; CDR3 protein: CASSQFGRASYNEQFF
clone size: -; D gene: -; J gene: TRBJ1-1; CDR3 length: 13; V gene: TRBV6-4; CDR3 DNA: TGTGCCAGCAGTTGGGAGGCGAACACTGAAGCTTTCTTT; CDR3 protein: CASSWEANTEAFF